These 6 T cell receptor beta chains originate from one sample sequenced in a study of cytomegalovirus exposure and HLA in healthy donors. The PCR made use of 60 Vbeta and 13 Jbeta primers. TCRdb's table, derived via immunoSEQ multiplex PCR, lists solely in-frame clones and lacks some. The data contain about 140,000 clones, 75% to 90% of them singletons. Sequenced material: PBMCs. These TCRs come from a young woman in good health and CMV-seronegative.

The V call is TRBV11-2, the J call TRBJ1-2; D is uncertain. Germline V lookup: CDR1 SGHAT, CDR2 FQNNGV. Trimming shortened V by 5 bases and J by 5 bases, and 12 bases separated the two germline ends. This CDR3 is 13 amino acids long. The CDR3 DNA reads TGTGCCAGCAGCCTCCGAGCGGAGTATGGCTACACCTTC. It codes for CASSLRAEYGYTF.

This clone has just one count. Here the CDR3 reads CASSLASGGIDIQYF. The CDR3 coding sequence is TGTGCCAGCAGCTTAGCTAGCGGGGGAATTGACATTCAGTACTTC. This chain uses TRBV11-2 with TRBJ2-4; 10 bases are a match to TRBD2. V was pared by 1 base and J by 8 bases, with 5 bases of the junction left unmatched. CDR1 is SGHAT, CDR2 FQNNGV, per germline. The CDR3 loop spans 15 amino acids.

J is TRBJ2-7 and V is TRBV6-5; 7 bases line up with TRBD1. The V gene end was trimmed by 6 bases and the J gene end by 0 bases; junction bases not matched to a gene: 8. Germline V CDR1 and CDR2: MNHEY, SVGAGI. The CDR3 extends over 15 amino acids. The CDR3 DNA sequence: TGTGCCAGCAGCCGAGGGGGCGCAGGCTCCTACGAGCAGTACTTC. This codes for CASSRGGAGSYEQYF.

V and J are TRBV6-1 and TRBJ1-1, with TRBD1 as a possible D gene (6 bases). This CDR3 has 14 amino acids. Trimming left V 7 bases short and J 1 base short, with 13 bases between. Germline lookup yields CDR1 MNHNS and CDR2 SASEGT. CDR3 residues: CASKNQGGNTEAFF. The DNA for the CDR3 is TGTGCCAGCAAAAATCAAGGGGGGAACACTGAAGCTTTCTTT.

As DNA, the CDR3 is TGTGCCTGGAGTAGGAGCGGGAAGGCGGATACGCAGTATTTT. This codes for CAWSRSGKADTQYF. The rearrangement uses TRBV30 and TRBJ2-3, with TRBD2 identical over 7 bases. The CDR3 has 14 amino acids. V gave up 2 bases and J gave up 6 bases; unmatched junction bases: 8. Looked up from germline, CDR1 is GTSNPN and CDR2 is SVGIG (reference sequence).

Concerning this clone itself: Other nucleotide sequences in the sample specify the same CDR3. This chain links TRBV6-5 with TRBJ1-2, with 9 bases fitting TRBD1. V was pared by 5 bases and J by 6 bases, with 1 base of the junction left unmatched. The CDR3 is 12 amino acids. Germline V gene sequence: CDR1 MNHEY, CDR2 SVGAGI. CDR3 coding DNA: TGTGCCAGCAGTCGGACAGGGGATGGCTACACCTTC. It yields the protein CASSRTGDGYTF.